The sequence of this T cell receptor beta chain was determined in a study of blood T cells in healthy people across ages. Through a sample-barcoded 5' primer and a J-beta primer mix, a second PCR was run for roughly 6 to 11 cycles. TCRdb passed the 5' RACE reads through MiXCR, listing each CDR3 protein once. The sample includes hundreds of thousands of distinct CDR3 sequences, about 42% of them seen just once. In its sample, this clonotype was seen a few times. Trimming left V 0 bases short and J 2 bases short, with 9 bases between. The CDR3 covers 15 residues. CDR1 LGHDT and CDR2 YNNKEL come from the germline V gene (reference sequence). Total RNA extraction produced at least 5 micrograms (per sample) for the study.

The source is a man between 60 and 70 years old in good health. This chain connects TRBV3-1 to TRBJ2-3; D tentatively reads TRBD1 or TRBD2 (6 bases each). Sample: blood. The CDR3 sequence: CASSQDRGPTDTQYF. CDR3 DNA: TGTGCCAGCAGCCAAGATCGGGGGCCCACAGATACGCAGTATTTT.